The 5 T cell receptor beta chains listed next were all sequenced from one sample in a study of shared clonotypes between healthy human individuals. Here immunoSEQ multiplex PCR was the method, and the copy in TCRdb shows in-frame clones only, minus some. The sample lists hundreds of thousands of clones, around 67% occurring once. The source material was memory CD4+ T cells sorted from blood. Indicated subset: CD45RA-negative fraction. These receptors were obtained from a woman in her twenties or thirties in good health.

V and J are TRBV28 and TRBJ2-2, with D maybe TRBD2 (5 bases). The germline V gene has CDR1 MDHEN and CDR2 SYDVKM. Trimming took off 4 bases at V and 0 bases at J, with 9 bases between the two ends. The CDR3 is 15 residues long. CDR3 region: CASSWTGTNTGELFF. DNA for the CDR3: TGTGCCAGCAGTTGGACGGGGACGAACACCGGGGAGCTGTTTTTT. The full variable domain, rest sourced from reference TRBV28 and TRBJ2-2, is DVKVTQSSRYLVKRTGEKVFLECVQDMDHENMFWYRQDPGLGLRLIYFSYDVKMKEKGDIPEGYSVSREKKERFSLILESASTNQTSMYLCASSWTGTNTGELFFGEGSRLTVL.

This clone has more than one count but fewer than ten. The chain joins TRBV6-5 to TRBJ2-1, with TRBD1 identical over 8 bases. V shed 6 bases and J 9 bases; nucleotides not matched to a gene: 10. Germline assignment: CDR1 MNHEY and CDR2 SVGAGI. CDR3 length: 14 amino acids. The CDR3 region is CASREDRVMVEQFF. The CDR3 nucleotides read TGTGCCAGCAGGGAGGACAGGGTTATGGTTGAGCAGTTCTTC.

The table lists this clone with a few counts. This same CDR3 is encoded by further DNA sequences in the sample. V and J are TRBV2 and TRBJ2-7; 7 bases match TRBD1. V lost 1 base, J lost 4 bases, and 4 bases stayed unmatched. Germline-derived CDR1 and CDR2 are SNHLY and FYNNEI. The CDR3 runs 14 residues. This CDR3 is CASSEDRGLYEQYF. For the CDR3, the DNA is TGTGCCAGCAGTGAAGACAGGGGATTGTACGAGCAGTACTTC.

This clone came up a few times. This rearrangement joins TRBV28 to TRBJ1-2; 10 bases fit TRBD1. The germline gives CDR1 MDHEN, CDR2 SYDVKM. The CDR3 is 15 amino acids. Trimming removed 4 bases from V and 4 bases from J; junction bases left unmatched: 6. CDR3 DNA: TGTGCCAGCAGTTCCTTCGGGACAGGGGTCTATGGCTACACCTTC. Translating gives CASSSFGTGVYGYTF.

CDR3 protein: CASSPVAGEVNEQFF. CDR3 nucleotide sequence: TGCGCCAGCAGCCCAGTCGCGGGAGAGGTAAATGAGCAGTTCTTC. The J gene is TRBJ2-1, the V gene TRBV5-1; 7 bases line up with TRBD2. The CDR3 spans 15 residues. After removal of 4 bases from V and 7 bases from J, the junction contained 11 bases not matched to a gene. Germline V gene lookup returns CDR1 SGHRS and CDR2 YFSETQ. Full variable domain (remainder filled in from reference TRBV5-1 and TRBJ2-1): KAGVTQTPRYLIKTRGQQVTLSCSPISGHRSVSWYQQTPGQGLQFLFEYFSETQRNKGNFPGRFSGRQFSNSRSEMNVSTLELGDSALYLCASSPVAGEVNEQFFGPGTRLTVL.